This record concerns one TCR beta chain sequence. Antigen specificity is unknown. The source of the sample is a study of graft-versus-host responses after intestinal transplantation. Study-level information: As for transplant type, recipients had multivisceral, liver-intestinal, or isolated intestinal grafts. All recipients were given anti-thymocyte globulin induction, and tacrolimus and steroids were then administered for around three years. Whole-study results and caveats: Early post-transplant HvG declines were associated with peak circulating GvH clone levels. Marrow from the recipient contained GvH clones, some of which had appeared first in ileum or blood.

The junction had 6 bases not matched to a gene; V was cut back by 0 bases and J by 0 bases. CDR1 is SGHNT and CDR2 is YYREEE in the germline V gene (reference sequence). CDR3 length: 18 residues. Sequenced by immunoSEQ multiplex PCR; TCRdb stores in-frame clones only, minus some. Of 80,000 to 85,000 clones listed, 91% are singletons. This chain joins TRBV5-4 and TRBJ2-1; TRBD2 agrees at 10 bases. This sequence originates from a human donor who received an intestinal transplant. Sequenced material: unstimulated CD4+ T cells sorted from spleen or lymph node cells, taken before intestinal transplant. CDR3 protein: CASSLGASGGVSYNEQFF. The DNA for the CDR3 is TGTGCCAGCAGCTTGGGGGCTAGCGGGGGCGTCTCCTACAATGAGCAGTTCTTC.